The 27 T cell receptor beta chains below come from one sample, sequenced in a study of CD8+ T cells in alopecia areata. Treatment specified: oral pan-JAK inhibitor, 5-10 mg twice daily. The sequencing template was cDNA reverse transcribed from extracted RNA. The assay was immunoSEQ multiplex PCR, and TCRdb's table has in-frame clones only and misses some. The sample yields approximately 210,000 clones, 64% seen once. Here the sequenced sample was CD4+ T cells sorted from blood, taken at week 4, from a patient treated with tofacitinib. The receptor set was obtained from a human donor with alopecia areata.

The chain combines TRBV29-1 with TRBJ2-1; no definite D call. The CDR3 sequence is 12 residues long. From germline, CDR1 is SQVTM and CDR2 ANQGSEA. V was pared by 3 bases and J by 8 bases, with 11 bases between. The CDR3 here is CSVDVFRDEQFF. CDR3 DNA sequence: TGCAGCGTTGATGTCTTTCGGGATGAGCAGTTCTTC.

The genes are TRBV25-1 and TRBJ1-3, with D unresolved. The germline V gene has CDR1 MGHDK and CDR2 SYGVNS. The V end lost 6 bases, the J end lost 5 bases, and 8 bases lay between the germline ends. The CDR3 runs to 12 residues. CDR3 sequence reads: CASSAGRNTIYF. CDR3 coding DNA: TGTGCCAGCAGCGCCGGCCGAAACACCATATATTTT.

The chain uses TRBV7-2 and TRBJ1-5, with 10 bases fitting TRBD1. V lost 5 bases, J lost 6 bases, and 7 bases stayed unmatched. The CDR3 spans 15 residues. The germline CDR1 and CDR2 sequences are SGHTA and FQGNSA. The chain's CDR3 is CASSKTGTGAQPQHF. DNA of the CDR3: TGTGCCAGCAGCAAAACCGGGACAGGGGCTCAGCCCCAGCATTTT.

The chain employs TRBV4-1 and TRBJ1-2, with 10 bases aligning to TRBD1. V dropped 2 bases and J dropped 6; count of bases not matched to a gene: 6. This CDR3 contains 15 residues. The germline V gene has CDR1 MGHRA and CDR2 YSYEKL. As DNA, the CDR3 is TGCGCCAGCAGCCAATTGACCGGGACAGGGGATGGCTACACCTTC. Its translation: CASSQLTGTGDGYTF.

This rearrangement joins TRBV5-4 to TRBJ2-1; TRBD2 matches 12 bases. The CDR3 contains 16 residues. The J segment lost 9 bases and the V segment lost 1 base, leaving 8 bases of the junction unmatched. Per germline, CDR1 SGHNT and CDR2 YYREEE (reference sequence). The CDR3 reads CASSLTSGGPLGEQFF. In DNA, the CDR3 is TGTGCCAGCAGCTTGACTAGCGGGGGGCCCCTGGGTGAGCAGTTCTTC.

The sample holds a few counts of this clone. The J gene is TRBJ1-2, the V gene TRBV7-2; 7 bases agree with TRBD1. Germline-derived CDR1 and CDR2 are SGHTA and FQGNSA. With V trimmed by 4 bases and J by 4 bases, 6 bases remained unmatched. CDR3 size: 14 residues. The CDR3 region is CASSSGQAFYGYTF. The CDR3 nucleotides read TGTGCCAGCAGCTCCGGACAGGCTTTCTATGGCTACACCTTC.

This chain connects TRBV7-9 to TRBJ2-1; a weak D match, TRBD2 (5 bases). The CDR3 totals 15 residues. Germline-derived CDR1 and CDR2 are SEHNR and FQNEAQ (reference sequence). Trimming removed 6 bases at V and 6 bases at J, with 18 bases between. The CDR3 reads CASRPYYTGSNEQFF. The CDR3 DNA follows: TGTGCCAGCAGACCCTACTATACGGGATCCAATGAGCAGTTCTTC.

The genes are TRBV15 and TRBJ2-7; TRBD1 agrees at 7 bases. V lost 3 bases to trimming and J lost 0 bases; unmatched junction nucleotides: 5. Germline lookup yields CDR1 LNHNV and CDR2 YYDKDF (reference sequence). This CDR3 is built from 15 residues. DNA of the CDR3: TGTGCCACCAGCAGTACAGGGGTAGCCTCCTACGAGCAGTACTTC. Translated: CATSSTGVASYEQYF.

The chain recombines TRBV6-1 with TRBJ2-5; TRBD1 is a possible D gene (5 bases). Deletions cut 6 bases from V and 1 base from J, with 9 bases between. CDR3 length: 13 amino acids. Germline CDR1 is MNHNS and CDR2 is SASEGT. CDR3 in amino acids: CASRRGFQETQYF. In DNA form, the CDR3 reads TGTGCCAGCAGAAGGGGTTTCCAAGAGACCCAGTACTTC.

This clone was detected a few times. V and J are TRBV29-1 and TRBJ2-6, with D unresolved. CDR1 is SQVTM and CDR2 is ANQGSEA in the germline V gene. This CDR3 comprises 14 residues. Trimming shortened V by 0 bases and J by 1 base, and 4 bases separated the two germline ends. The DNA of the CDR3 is TGCAGCGTTGAAGATTCATCTGGGGCCAACGTCCTGACTTTC. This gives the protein CSVEDSSGANVLTF.

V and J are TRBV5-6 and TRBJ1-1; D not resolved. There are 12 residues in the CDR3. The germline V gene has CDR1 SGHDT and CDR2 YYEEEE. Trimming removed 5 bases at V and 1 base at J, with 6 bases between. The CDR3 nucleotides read TGTGCCAGCAGTATAGGGAACACTGAAGCTTTCTTT. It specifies CASSIGNTEAFF. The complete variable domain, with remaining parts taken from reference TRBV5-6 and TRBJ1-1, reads DAGVTQSPTHLIKTRGQQVTLRCSPKSGHDTVSWYQQALGQGPQFIFQYYEEEERQRGNFPDRFSGHQFPNYSSELNVNALLLGDSALYLCASSIGNTEAFFGQGTRLTVV.

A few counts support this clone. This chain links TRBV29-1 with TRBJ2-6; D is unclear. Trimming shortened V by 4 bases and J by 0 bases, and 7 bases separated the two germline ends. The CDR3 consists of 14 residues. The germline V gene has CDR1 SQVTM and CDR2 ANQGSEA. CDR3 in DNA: TGCAGCGTTGGTAGTACCTCTGGGGCCAACGTCCTGACTTTC. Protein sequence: CSVGSTSGANVLTF. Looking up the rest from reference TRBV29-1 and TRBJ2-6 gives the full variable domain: SAVISQKPSRDICQRGTSLTIQCQVDSQVTMMFWYRQQPGQSLTLIATANQGSEATYESGFVIDKFPISRPNLTFSTLTVSNMSPEDSSIYLCSVGSTSGANVLTFGAGSRLTVL.

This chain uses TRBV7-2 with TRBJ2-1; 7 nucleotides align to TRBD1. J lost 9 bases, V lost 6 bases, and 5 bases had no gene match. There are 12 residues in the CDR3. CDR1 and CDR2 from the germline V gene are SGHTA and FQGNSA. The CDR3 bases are TGTGCCAGCAGGTTACAGGGGATTGAGCAGTTCTTC. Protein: CASRLQGIEQFF.

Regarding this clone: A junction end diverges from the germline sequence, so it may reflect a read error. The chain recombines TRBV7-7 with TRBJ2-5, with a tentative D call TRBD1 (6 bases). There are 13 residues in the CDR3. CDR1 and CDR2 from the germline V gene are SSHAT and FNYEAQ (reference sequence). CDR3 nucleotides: TGTGCTAGCAGCCCTACAGGGCAAGAGACCCAGTACTTC. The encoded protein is CASSPTGQETQYF. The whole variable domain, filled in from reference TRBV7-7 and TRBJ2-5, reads GAGVSQSPRYKVTKRGQDVTLRCDPISSHATLYWYQQALGQGPEFLTYFNYEAQPDKSGLPSDRFSAERPEGSISTLTIQRTEQRDSAMYRCASSPTGQETQYFGPGTRLLVL.

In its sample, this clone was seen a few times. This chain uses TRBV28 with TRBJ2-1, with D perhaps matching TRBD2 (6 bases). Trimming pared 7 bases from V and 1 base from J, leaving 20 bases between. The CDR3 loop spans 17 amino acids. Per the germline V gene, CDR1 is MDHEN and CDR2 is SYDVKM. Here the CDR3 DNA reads TGTGCCAGCACCTCGTCGGGGGAGTTAAGGTCCTACAATGAGCAGTTCTTC. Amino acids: CASTSSGELRSYNEQFF.

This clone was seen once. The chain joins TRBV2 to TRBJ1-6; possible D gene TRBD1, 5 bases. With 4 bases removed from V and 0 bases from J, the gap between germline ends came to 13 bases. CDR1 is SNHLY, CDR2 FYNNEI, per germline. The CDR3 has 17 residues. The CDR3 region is CASSGFPGGSYNSPLHF. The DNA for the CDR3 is TGTGCCAGCAGTGGTTTCCCCGGGGGCTCCTATAATTCACCCCTCCACTTT.

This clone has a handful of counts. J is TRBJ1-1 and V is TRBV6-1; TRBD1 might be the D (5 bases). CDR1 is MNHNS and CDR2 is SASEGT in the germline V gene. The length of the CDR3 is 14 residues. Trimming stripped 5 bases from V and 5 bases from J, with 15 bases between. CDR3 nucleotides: TGTGCCAGCAGTTGGCTACGGGGGGTTACTGAAGCTTTCTTT. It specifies CASSWLRGVTEAFF.

CDR3 coding DNA: TGCAGCGTTGAACTTCGGGACAGGGGGAACTATGGCTACACCTTC. Translated: CSVELRDRGNYGYTF. The J gene is TRBJ1-2, the V gene TRBV29-1, with TRBD1 matching 11 bases. The CDR3 extends over 15 amino acids. V shed 2 bases, J shed 2 bases, and the junction held 4 bases outside the gene matches. Germline V CDR1 and CDR2: SQVTM, ANQGSEA.

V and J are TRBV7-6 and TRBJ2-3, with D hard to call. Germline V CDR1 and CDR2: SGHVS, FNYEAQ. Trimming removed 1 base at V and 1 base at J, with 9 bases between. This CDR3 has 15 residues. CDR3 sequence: CASSLGTFGTDTQYF. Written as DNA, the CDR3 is TGTGCCAGCAGCTTAGGGACGTTCGGCACAGATACGCAGTATTTT.

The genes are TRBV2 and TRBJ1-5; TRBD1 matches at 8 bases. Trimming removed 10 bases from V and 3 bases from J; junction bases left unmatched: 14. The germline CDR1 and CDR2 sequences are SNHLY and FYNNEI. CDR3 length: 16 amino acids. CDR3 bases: TGTGCCACCCAAAACCGAGGACAGGGACCCAATCAGCCCCAGCATTTT. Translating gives CATQNRGQGPNQPQHF.

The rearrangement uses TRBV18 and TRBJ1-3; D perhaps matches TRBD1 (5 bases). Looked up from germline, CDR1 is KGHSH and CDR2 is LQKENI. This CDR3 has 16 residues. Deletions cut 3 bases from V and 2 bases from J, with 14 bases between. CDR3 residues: CASSPIQGLAGNTIYF. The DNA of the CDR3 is TGTGCCAGCTCACCTATCCAGGGTCTTGCTGGAAACACCATATATTTT. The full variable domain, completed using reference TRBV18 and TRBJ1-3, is NAGVMQNPRHLVRRRGQEARLRCSPMKGHSHVYWYRQLPEEGLKFMVYLQKENIIDESGMPKERFSAEFPKEGPSILRIQQVVRGDSAAYFCASSPIQGLAGNTIYFGEGSWLTVV.

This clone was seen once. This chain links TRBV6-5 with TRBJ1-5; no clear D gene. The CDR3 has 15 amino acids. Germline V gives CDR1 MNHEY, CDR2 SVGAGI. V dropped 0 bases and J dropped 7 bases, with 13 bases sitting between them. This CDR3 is CASSYSAAPGQPQHF. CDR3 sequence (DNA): TGTGCCAGCAGTTACTCGGCAGCCCCTGGCCAGCCCCAGCATTTT.

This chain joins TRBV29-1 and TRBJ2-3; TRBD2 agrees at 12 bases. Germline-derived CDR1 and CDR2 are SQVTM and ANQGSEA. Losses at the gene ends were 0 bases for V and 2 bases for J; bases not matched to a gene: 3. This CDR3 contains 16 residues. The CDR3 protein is CSVEELAGGLTDTQYF. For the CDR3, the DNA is TGCAGCGTTGAAGAACTAGCGGGGGGACTCACAGATACGCAGTATTTT.

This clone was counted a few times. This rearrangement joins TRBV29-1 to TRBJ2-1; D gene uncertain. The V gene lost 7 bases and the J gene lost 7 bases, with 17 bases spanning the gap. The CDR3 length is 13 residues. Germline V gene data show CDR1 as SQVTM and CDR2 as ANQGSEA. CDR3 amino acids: CSAADRSVNEQFF. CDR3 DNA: TGCAGCGCCGCCGACCGTTCCGTAAATGAGCAGTTCTTC.

For the CDR3, the DNA is TGCGCCAGCAGCGAAGAGGCGAACACCGGGGAGCTGTTTTTT. Its translation is CASSEEANTGELFF. The genes are TRBV5-1 and TRBJ2-2; D not certain. Germline V gene sequence: CDR1 SGHRS, CDR2 YFSETQ. V gave up 4 bases and J gave up 0 bases, with 7 bases separating them. This CDR3 region has 14 residues.

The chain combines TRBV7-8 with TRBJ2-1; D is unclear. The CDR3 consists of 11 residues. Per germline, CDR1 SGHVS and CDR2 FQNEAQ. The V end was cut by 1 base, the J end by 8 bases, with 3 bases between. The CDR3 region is CASSLVDEQFF. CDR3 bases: TGTGCCAGCAGCTTAGTTGATGAGCAGTTCTTC.

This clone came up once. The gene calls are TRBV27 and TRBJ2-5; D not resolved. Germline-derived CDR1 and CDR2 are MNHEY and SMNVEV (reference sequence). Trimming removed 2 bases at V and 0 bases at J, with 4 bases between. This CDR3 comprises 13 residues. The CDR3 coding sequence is TGTGCCAGCAGTTTAGGGGACCAAGAGACCCAGTACTTC. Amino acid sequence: CASSLGDQETQYF.